The text below deals with one T cell receptor beta chain. MiXCR, applied by TCRdb to the RT-PCR reads, yields one record per CDR3 protein. The table shows about a million distinct CDR3 sequences, with approximately 19% occurring only once. This sample was taken from a study of patients and donors after allogeneic stem cell transplantation. V trimming: 6 bases; J trimming: 7 bases; junction bases outside the gene matches: 8. This CDR3 has 14 residues. Sequenced: blood, either unsorted or a sorted T cell fraction (not recorded which). V gene TRBV12-3 or TRBV12-4 combines with J gene TRBJ2-2; 7 bases line up with TRBD1. The sequence was collected from a human donor who was either an allogeneic HSCT recipient or a stem cell or donor lymphocyte infusion donor (not recorded which). It is not recorded whose cells these are; they may come from a transplant donor. The CDR3 is CASRNDRVVGELFF. The CDR3 DNA sequence: TGTGCCAGCAGGAACGACAGGGTGGTCGGGGAGCTGTTTTTT.